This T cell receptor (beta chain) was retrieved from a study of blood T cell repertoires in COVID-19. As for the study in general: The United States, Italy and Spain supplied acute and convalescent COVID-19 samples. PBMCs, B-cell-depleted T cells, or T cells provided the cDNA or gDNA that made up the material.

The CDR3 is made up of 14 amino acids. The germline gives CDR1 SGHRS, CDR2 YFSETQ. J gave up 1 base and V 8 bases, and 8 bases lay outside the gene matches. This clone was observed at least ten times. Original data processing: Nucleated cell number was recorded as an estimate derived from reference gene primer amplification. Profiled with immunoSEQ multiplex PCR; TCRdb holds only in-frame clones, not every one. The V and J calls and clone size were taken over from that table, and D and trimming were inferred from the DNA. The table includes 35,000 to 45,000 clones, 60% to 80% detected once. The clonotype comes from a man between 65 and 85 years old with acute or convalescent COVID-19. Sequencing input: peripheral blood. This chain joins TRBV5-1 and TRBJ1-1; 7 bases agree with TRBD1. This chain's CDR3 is CASSPGQENTEAFF. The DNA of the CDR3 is TGCGCCAGTTCGCCCGGACAGGAGAACACTGAAGCTTTCTTT. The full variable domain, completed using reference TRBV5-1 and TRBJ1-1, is KAGVTQTPRYLIKTRGQQVTLSCSPISGHRSVSWYQQTPGQGLQFLFEYFSETQRNKGNFPGRFSGRQFSNSRSEMNVSTLELGDSALYLCASSPGQENTEAFFGQGTRLTVV.